Listed here are 15 T cell receptor beta chains from one sample, sequenced in a study of control samples from healthy donors and cancer patients. Produced via immunoSEQ multiplex PCR; TCRdb's table is partial and in-frame only. This table has around 76,000 clones, roughly 94% appearing once. Sequenced material: blood. The receptors come from a woman in her 40s in good health.

The CDR3 sequence is CSVEVGNTEAFF. The CDR3 nucleotides read TGCAGCGTTGAAGTTGGGAACACTGAAGCTTTCTTT. The chain is built from TRBV29-1 and TRBJ1-1; D unresolved. Looked up from germline, CDR1 is SQVTM and CDR2 is ANQGSEA. This CDR3 spans 12 amino acids. Trimming cost V 1 base and J 1 base, with 4 bases left between them.

The rearrangement uses TRBV6-5 and TRBJ1-2; TRBD1 aligns across 7 bases. V lost 0 bases and J lost 6; bases outside the gene matches: 7. Germline CDR1 MNHEY, CDR2 SVGAGI. This CDR3 region has 15 residues. Here the CDR3 reads CASSYSGDRRDGYTF. CDR3 DNA sequence: TGTGCCAGCAGTTACTCGGGGGACAGAAGGGATGGCTACACCTTC.

The chain carries TRBV7-3 and TRBJ1-5; 7 nucleotides align to TRBD1. This CDR3 contains 17 residues. CDR1 and CDR2 from the germline V gene are SGHTA and FQGTGA. V shed 4 bases, J shed 6 bases, and the junction held 15 bases outside the gene matches. As DNA, the CDR3 is TGTGCCAGCAGCTCCGGGACAGAGCTCCCCCAATGTCAGCCCCAGCATTTT. This encodes CASSSGTELPQCQPQHF.

V is TRBV24-1 and J is TRBJ2-7, with 8 bases lining up with TRBD2. Germline values: CDR1 KGHDR, CDR2 SFDVKD. Germline trimming cut 4 bases from V and 5 bases from J; bases unmatched to any gene: 3. This CDR3 has 13 amino acids. Written as DNA, the CDR3 is TGTGCCACCAGTGACCCAGCGGGAGACGAGCAGTACTTC. Protein product: CATSDPAGDEQYF.

This clone was recorded a few times. V is TRBV7-2 and J is TRBJ1-3; TRBD1 might be the D (6 bases). The V gene lost 5 bases and the J gene lost 1 base, with 9 bases spanning the gap. Germline assignment: CDR1 SGHTA and CDR2 FQGNSA. This CDR3 comprises 14 residues. CDR3 region: CASSQQGSGNTIYF. CDR3 coding DNA: TGTGCCAGCAGCCAACAGGGTTCTGGAAACACCATATATTTT.

Of note for this clone: Its ends do not fully match the called genes, so a read error is possible. The chain has TRBV5-5 and TRBJ2-1; D gene ambiguous. The CDR3 is 12 amino acids. From germline, CDR1 is SGHKS and CDR2 YYEKEE (reference sequence). CDR3 DNA sequence: TGTGCCAGCAGTTTGGACGGTAATGAGCAGTTCTTC. Amino acid sequence: CASSLDGNEQFF.

The rearrangement uses TRBV9 and TRBJ2-1; D unresolved. CDR3 size: 12 residues. Germline-derived CDR1 and CDR2 are SGDLS and YYNGEE. V was clipped by 4 bases and J by 4 bases, with 6 bases between them. CDR3: CASSLTYNEQFF. The CDR3 nucleotides are TGTGCCAGCAGCTTGACTTACAATGAGCAGTTCTTC.

The CDR3 reads CASSLVRGSGQPQHF. DNA of the CDR3: TGTGCCAGCAGCTTAGTCAGGGGTTCAGGGCAGCCCCAGCATTTT. The chain has TRBV7-8 and TRBJ1-5; possible D gene TRBD1, 6 bases. The CDR3 has 15 amino acids. The germline CDR1 and CDR2 sequences are SGHVS and FQNEAQ. V shed 1 base and J shed 7 bases, with 14 bases lying between them. Drawing the rest from reference TRBV7-8 and TRBJ1-5, the complete variable domain is GAGVSQSPRYKVAKRGQDVALRCDPISGHVSLFWYQQALGQGPEFLTYFQNEAQLDKSGLPSDRFFAERPEGSVSTLKIQRTQQEDSAVYLCASSLVRGSGQPQHFGDGTRLSIL.

The chain is built from TRBV3-1 (or the pseudogene TRBV3-2) and TRBJ1-1; D unresolved. Germline loops: CDR1 LGHDT, CDR2 YNNKEL (reference sequence). CDR3 length equals 14 residues. Deletions cut 7 bases from V and 3 bases from J, with 15 bases between. The CDR3 here is CASNLQGGHTEAFF. The DNA for the CDR3 is TGTGCCAGCAACTTACAAGGAGGCCACACTGAAGCTTTCTTT.

Notes on this clone: Relative to the germline gene, one junction end is altered; a read error may explain this. The chain recombines TRBV5-1 with TRBJ2-1, with D possibly being TRBD2 (7 bases). Per germline, CDR1 SGHRS and CDR2 YFSETQ. The length of the CDR3 is 13 residues. Here the CDR3 reads CVSSLAAGAEQFF. The DNA for the CDR3 is TGCGTCAGCAGCTTGGCGGCGGGGGCTGAGCAGTTCTTC.

The gene calls are TRBV5-1 and TRBJ2-3; 7 nucleotides line up with TRBD1. The germline gives CDR1 SGHRS, CDR2 YFSETQ. The CDR3 loop spans 14 amino acids. V gave up 4 bases and J gave up 6 bases; unmatched junction bases: 8. CDR3 in DNA: TGCGCCAGCAGCCGACAGGGAGAGGGGGATACGCAGTATTTT. Translated, it gives CASSRQGEGDTQYF. Full variable domain (rest looked up from reference TRBV5-1 and TRBJ2-3): KAGVTQTPRYLIKTRGQQVTLSCSPISGHRSVSWYQQTPGQGLQFLFEYFSETQRNKGNFPGRFSGRQFSNSRSEMNVSTLELGDSALYLCASSRQGEGDTQYFGPGTRLTVL.

V usage is TRBV6-6 and J usage is TRBJ1-1; D is uncertain. The germline CDR1 and CDR2 sequences are MNHNY and SVGAGI (reference sequence). Trimming pared 8 bases from V and 6 bases from J, leaving 7 bases between. The CDR3 contains 10 residues. The CDR3: CASGYPEAFF. The CDR3 coding sequence is TGTGCCAGCGGATACCCTGAAGCTTTCTTT.

The V call is TRBV5-1, the J call TRBJ2-2; TRBD1 is a possible D gene (6 bases). With 5 bases removed from V and 3 bases from J, the gap between germline ends came to 17 bases. Germline values: CDR1 SGHRS, CDR2 YFSETQ. The length of the CDR3 is 16 residues. CDR3: CASSYPGAEDTGELFF. CDR3 DNA: TGCGCCAGCAGTTATCCAGGGGCTGAGGACACCGGGGAGCTGTTTTTT.

V usage is TRBV11-2 and J usage is TRBJ1-1; D is undetermined. V was trimmed by 5 bases and J by 1 base, leaving 8 bases between them. Per germline, CDR1 SGHAT and CDR2 FQNNGV. CDR3 length equals 13 residues. CDR3 loop: CASSPLRNTEAFF. The DNA of the CDR3 is TGTGCCAGCAGCCCCTTACGGAACACTGAAGCTTTCTTT.

The chain has TRBV30 and TRBJ1-2; possible D gene TRBD1, 6 bases. Germline CDR1 reads GTSNPN; CDR2 reads SVGIG (reference sequence). The CDR3 length is 15 residues. Between the trimmed V and J ends, which lost 0 bases and 4 bases, there was a span of 15 bases. CDR3 residues: CAWSVQGAPSYGYTF. The DNA for the CDR3 is TGTGCCTGGAGTGTACAGGGCGCCCCTTCCTATGGCTACACCTTC.